A selection of T cell receptor beta chains follows, all from one sample in a study of CD8 T cells in Susac syndrome. Each CDR3 protein is one row after TCRdb ran MiXCR on the immunoSEQ multiplex PCR reads. This table has under 300,000 distinct CDR3 sequences, 90% to 97% appearing once. The sample comprised CD4+ T cells from PBMCs. All receptors derive from a human donor with Susac syndrome. Each CDR3 is given with its conserved first and last residue. Each record gives: V gene, J gene, clone size, D gene, CDR3 DNA, CDR3 protein. The D gene is left open where the match is weak. Clone size is stated in some rows and not others, as once, few, many or a class when expanded.

v_gene: TRBV18; j_gene: TRBJ1-2; abundance: .; d_gene: TRBD1; CDR3nt: TGTGCCAGCTCACCTCGTCCGTACACAGGGGGCGATGGCTACACCTTC; CDR3aa: CASSPRPYTGGDGYTF
v_gene: TRBV7-9; j_gene: TRBJ2-7; abundance: .; d_gene: TRBD2; CDR3nt: TGTGCCAGCAGCCAGCTAGCGGGGACCGTCTACGAGCAGTACTTC; CDR3aa: CASSQLAGTVYEQYF
v_gene: TRBV20-1; j_gene: TRBJ1-4; abundance: .; d_gene: TRBD1; CDR3nt: TGCAGTGCTCACACAGGGGGTTCTAATGAAAAACTGTTTTTT; CDR3aa: CSAHTGGSNEKLFF
v_gene: TRBV2; j_gene: TRBJ2-5; abundance: .; d_gene: .; CDR3nt: TGTGCCAGCAGTGTCCCTGTGGTCCAAGAGACCCAGTACTTC; CDR3aa: CASSVPVVQETQYF
v_gene: TRBV29-1; j_gene: TRBJ2-6; abundance: .; d_gene: .; CDR3nt: TGCAGCGTTGAAGTTCTACAGGCCCCTTTGAGGTCTGGGGCCAACGTCCTGACTTTC; CDR3aa: CSVEVLQAPLRSGANVLTF
v_gene: TRBV7-9; j_gene: TRBJ1-2; abundance: .; d_gene: .; CDR3nt: TGTGCCAGCAGCTTAGATGGCACCTTTGGAGGCTACACCTTC; CDR3aa: CASSLDGTFGGYTF
v_gene: TRBV29-1; j_gene: TRBJ2-2; abundance: .; d_gene: TRBD1; CDR3nt: TGCAGCGCCCCCGGGACAGGGGACACCGGGGAGCTGTTTTTT; CDR3aa: CSAPGTGDTGELFF
v_gene: TRBV6-5; j_gene: TRBJ2-2; abundance: once; d_gene: .; CDR3nt: TGTGCCAGCAGTTACTCGAAGTTTAGACTCTCCAACACCGGGGAGCTGTTTTTT; CDR3aa: CASSYSKFRLSNTGELFF
v_gene: TRBV9; j_gene: TRBJ2-2; abundance: .; d_gene: TRBD1; CDR3nt: TGTGCCAGCGGAAGGACAGGGGCGGTCACCGGGGAGCTGTTTTTT; CDR3aa: CASGRTGAVTGELFF
v_gene: TRBV29-1; j_gene: TRBJ1-1; abundance: .; d_gene: .; CDR3nt: TGCAGCGTTTGGGGGGATCGAGCTTTCTTT; CDR3aa: CSVWGDRAFF
v_gene: TRBV18; j_gene: TRBJ1-1; abundance: .; d_gene: .; CDR3nt: TGTGCCAGCTCACCCTTCCGGGCCGACGGCACTGAAGCTTTCTTT; CDR3aa: CASSPFRADGTEAFF
v_gene: TRBV7-3; j_gene: TRBJ2-5; abundance: .; d_gene: .; CDR3nt: TGTGCCAGCAGCTTAAGCGGACGGACGATGGAGACCCAGTACTTC; CDR3aa: CASSLSGRTMETQYF
v_gene: TRBV4-1; j_gene: TRBJ2-4; abundance: .; d_gene: .; CDR3nt: TGCGCCAGCAGCCAAGAACCCAGACCCCGCGGGATTCAGTACTTC; CDR3aa: CASSQEPRPRGIQYF